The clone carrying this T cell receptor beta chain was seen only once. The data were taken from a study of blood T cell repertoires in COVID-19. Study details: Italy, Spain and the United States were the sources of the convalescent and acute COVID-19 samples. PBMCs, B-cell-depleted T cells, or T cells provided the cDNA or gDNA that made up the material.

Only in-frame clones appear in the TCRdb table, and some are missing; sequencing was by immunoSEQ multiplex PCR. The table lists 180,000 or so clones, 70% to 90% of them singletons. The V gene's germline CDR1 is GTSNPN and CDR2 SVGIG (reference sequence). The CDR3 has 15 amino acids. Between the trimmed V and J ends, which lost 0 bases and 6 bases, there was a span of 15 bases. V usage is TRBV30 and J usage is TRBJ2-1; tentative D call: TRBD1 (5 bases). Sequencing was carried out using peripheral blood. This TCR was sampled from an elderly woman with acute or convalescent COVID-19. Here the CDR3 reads CAWSVQGAFLNEQFF. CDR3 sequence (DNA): TGTGCCTGGAGTGTACAAGGGGCCTTCCTCAATGAGCAGTTCTTC.